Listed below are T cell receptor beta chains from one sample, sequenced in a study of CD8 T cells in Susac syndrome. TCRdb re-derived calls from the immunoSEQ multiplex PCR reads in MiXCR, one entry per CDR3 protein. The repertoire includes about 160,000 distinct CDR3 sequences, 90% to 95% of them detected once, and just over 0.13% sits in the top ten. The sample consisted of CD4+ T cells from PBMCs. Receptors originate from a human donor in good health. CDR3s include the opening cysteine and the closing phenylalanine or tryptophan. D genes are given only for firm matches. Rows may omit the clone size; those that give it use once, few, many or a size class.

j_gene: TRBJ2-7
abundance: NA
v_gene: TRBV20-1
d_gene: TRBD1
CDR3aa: CSAPGQADYEQYF
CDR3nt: TGCAGTGCCCCCGGACAGGCCGACTACGAGCAGTACTTC

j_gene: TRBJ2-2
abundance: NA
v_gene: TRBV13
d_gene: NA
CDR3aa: CASTSNGGRTGELFF
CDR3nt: TGTGCCAGCACCTCCAACGGGGGGCGCACCGGGGAGCTGTTTTTT

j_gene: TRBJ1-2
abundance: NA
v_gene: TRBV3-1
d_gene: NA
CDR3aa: CASSRSYGYTF
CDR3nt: TGTGCCAGCAGCCGCTCCTATGGCTACACCTTC

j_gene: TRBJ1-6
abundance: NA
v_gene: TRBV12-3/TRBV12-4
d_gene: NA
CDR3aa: CASSRGAGNSPLHF
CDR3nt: TGTGCCAGCAGCCGGGGGGCCGGGAATTCACCCCTCCACTTT

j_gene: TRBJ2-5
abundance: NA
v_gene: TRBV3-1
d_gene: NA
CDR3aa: CASSLTLTGEAQYF
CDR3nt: TGTGCCAGCAGCCTCACTTTGACAGGAGAAGCCCAGTACTTC

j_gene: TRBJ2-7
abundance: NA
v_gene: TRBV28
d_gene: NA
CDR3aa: CASSFGLYEQYF
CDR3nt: TGTGCCAGCAGTTTTGGCCTCTACGAGCAGTACTTC

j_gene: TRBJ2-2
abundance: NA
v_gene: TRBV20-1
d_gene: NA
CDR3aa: CSATGLLNTGELFF
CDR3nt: TGCAGTGCCACTGGACTATTGAACACCGGGGAGCTGTTTTTT

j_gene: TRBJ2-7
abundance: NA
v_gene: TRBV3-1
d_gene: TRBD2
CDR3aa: CASSQDTAGREQYF
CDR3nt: TGTGCCAGCAGCCAAGATACAGCGGGGCGCGAGCAGTACTTC

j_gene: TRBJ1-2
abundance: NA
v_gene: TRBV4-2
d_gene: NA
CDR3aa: CASSQVEGYRVDGYTF
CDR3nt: TGTGCCAGCAGCCAAGTGGAGGGTTATCGGGTGGATGGCTACACCTTC

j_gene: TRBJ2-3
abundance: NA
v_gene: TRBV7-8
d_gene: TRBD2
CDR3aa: CASSLAAGGQDTQYF
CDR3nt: TGTGCCAGCAGCTTAGCCGCGGGGGGGCAGGATACGCAGTATTTT

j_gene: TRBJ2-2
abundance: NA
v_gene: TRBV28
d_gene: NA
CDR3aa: CASSLLDRTGGELFF
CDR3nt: TGTGCCAGCAGTTTATTGGACCGAACAGGCGGGGAGCTGTTTTTT

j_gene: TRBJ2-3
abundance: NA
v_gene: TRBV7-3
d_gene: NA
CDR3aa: CASSLDGGLTDTQYF
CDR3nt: TGTGCCAGCAGCTTAGATGGAGGGCTCACAGATACGCAGTATTTT

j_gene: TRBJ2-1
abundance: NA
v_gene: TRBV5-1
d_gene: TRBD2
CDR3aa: CASSLAPSGGPINNEQFF
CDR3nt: TGCGCCAGCAGCTTGGCCCCCAGCGGGGGCCCCATAAACAATGAGCAGTTCTTC

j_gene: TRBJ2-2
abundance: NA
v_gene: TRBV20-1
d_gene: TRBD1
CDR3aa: CSASGTDGGELFF
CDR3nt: TGCAGTGCTTCCGGGACAGATGGCGGGGAGCTGTTTTTT

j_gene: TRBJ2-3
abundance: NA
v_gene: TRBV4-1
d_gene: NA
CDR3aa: CASSLQAGQSTDTQYF
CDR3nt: TGCGCCAGCAGCCTACAAGCGGGACAGAGCACAGATACGCAGTATTTT

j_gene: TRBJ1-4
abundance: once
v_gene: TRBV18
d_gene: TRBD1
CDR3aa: CASSPQGVANEKLFF
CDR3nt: TGTGCCAGCTCACCCCAGGGGGTTGCTAATGAAAAACTGTTTTTT

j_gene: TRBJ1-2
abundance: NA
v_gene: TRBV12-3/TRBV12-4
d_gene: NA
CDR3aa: CASSSGRGYTF
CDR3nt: TGTGCCAGCAGTTCCGGACGTGGCTACACCTTC

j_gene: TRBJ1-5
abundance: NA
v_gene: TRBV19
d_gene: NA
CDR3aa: CASSPSRTDNQPQHF
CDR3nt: TGTGCCAGTAGTCCTTCCCGGACAGATAATCAGCCCCAGCATTTT

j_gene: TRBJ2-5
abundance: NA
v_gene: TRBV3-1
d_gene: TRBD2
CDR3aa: CASSHSRPLRGGRETQYF
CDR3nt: TGTGCCAGCAGCCACTCGAGACCGTTGCGGGGGGGCAGAGAGACCCAGTACTTC

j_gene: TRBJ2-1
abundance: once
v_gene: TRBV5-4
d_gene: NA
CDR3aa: CASSLGVASSNEQFF
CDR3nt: TGTGCCAGCAGCTTGGGTGTAGCGAGTAGCAATGAGCAGTTCTTC

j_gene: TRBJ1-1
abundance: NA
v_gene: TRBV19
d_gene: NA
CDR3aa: CATRGGFTEAFF
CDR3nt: TGTGCCACTCGTGGGGGGTTCACTGAAGCTTTCTTT

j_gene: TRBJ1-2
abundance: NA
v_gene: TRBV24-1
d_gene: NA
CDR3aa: CATSDPSQGGYTF
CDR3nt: TGTGCCACCAGTGATCCCTCACAGGGTGGCTACACCTTC

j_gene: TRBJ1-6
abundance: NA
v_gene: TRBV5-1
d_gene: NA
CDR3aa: CASSLSSGVGLNSPLHF
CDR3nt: TGCGCCAGCAGCCTTTCTTCCGGAGTGGGACTTAATTCACCCCTCCACTTT

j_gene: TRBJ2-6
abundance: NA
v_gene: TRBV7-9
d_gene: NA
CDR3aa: CASRASGANVLTF
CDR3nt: TGTGCCAGCAGGGCCTCTGGGGCCAACGTCCTGACTTTC

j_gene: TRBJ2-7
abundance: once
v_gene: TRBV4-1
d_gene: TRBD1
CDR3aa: CASSQSDRGGYEQYF
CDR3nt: TGCGCCAGCAGCCAGTCCGACAGGGGCGGTTACGAGCAGTACTTC

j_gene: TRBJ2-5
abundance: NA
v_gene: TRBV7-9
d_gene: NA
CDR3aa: CASRSGRGGETQYF
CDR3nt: TGTGCCAGCCGCTCCGGCAGGGGTGGAGAGACCCAGTACTTC

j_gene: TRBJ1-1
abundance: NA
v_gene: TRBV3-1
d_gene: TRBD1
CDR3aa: CASSYQGDTEAFF
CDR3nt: TGTGCCAGCAGTTACCAGGGGGACACTGAAGCTTTCTTT

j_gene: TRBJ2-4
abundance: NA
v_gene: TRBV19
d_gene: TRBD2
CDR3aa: CASSVSGGGNIQYF
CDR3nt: TGTGCCAGTAGTGTTAGCGGGGGGGGGAACATTCAGTACTTC

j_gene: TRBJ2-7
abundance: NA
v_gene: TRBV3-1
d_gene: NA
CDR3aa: CASSHSLGKGYEQYF
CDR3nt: TGTGCCAGCAGCCATAGCCTCGGAAAAGGGTACGAGCAGTACTTC

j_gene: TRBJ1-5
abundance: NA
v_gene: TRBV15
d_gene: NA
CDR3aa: CATSTGTYNQPQHF
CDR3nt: TGTGCCACCAGCACCGGGACCTACAATCAGCCCCAGCATTTT

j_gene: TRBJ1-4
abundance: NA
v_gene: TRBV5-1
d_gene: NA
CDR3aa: CASSFQGEWNEKLFF
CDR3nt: TGCGCCAGCAGCTTCCAGGGCGAATGGAATGAAAAACTGTTTTTT

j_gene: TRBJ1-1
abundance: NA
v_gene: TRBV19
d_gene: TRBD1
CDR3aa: CASSRPQGPEAFF
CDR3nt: TGTGCCAGTAGTAGGCCACAGGGGCCTGAAGCTTTCTTT

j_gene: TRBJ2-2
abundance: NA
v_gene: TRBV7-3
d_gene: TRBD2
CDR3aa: CASSRGGLANTGELFF
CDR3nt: TGTGCCAGCAGCCGGGGGGGGCTGGCGAACACCGGGGAGCTGTTTTTT

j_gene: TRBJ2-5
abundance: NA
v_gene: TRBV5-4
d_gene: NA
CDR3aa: CASSSQGVEETQYF
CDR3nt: TGTGCCAGCAGCTCACAGGGCGTGGAAGAGACCCAGTACTTC

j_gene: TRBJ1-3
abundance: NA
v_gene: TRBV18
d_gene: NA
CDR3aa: CASSPPNGQYSGNTIYF
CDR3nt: TGTGCCAGCTCACCACCGAATGGGCAGTACTCTGGAAACACCATATATTTT

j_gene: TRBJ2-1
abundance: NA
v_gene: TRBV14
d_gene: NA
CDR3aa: CASSGAAILGLDEQFF
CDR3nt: TGTGCCAGCAGTGGGGCCGCGATCCTAGGGTTGGATGAGCAGTTCTTC

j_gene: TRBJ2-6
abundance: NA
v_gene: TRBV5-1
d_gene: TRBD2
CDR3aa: CASSSRGLAAPGANVLTF
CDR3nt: TGCGCCAGCAGCTCGCGGGGACTAGCGGCACCCGGGGCCAACGTCCTGACTTTC

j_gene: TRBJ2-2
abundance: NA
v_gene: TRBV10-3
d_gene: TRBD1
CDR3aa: CAIRGTGGNTGELFF
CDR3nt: TGTGCCATCAGAGGGACAGGGGGAAACACCGGGGAGCTGTTTTTT

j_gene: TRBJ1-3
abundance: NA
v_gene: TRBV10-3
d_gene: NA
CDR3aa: CATATAGSGNTIYF
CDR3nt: TGTGCCACCGCCACGGCGGGCTCTGGAAACACCATATATTTT

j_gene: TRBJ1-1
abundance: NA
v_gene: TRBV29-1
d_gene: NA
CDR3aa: CSAGTKTEAFF
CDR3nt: TGCAGCGCCGGGACCAAAACTGAAGCTTTCTTT

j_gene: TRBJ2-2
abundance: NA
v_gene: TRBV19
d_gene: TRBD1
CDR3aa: CATVPGQVWRGGELFF
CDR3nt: TGTGCCACCGTCCCGGGACAGGTCTGGCGGGGAGGGGAGCTGTTTTTT

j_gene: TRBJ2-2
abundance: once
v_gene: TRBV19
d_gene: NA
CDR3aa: CASRATGNTGELFF
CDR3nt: TGTGCCAGTAGAGCGACAGGCAACACCGGGGAGCTGTTTTTT